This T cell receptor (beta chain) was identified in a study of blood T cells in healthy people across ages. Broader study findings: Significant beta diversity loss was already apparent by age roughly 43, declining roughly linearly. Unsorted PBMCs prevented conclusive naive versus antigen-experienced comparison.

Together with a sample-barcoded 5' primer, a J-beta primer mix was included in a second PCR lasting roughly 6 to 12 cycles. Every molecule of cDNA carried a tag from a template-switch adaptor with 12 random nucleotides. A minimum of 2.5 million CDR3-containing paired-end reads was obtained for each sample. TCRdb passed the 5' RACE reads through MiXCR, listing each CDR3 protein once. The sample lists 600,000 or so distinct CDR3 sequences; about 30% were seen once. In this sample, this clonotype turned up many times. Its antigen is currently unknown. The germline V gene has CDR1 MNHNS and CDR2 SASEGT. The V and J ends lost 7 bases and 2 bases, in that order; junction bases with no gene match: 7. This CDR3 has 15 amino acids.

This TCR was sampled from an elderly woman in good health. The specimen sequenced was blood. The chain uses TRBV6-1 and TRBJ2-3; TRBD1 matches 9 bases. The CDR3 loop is CASTLGTGFTDTQYF. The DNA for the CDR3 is TGTGCCAGCACCCTAGGGACAGGGTTCACAGATACGCAGTATTTT.